Each of the 2 T cell receptor beta chains below was sequenced from the same sample in a study of blood T cell repertoires in COVID-19. Some clones are missing from TCRdb's copy, which holds only in-frame ones; the method was immunoSEQ multiplex PCR. The sample shows 250,000 to 350,000 clones, about nine tenths of them seen only once. The specimen sequenced was peripheral blood. The receptor set was obtained from a woman aged 50 to 65 who had recovered from COVID-19.

The rearrangement joins TRBV11-2 to TRBJ1-4; 7 bases map to TRBD1. J was trimmed by 10 bases and V by 7 bases; bases with no gene match: 9. Germline CDR1 SGHAT, CDR2 FQNNGV. The CDR3 is 13 residues long. CDR3 bases: TGTGCCAGCACACGGACAGGAGGGGGAAAACTGTTTTTT. This codes for CASTRTGGGKLFF.

The CDR3 region is CAVSPRQGRTGELFF. The CDR3 DNA is TGTGCCGTGAGTCCGAGGCAGGGGAGAACCGGGGAGCTGTTTTTT. V usage is TRBV27 and J usage is TRBJ2-2; tentatively, D is TRBD1 (6 bases). The germline V gene has CDR1 MNHEY and CDR2 SMNVEV (reference sequence). CDR3 length equals 15 residues. Deletions cut 11 bases from V and 5 bases from J, with 21 bases between.